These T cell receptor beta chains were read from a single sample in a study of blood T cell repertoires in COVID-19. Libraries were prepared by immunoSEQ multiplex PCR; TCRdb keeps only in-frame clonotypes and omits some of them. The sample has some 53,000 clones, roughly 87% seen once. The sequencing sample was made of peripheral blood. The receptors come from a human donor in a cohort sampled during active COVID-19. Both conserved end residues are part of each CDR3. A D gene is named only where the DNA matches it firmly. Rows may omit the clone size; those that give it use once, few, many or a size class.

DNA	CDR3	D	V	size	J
TGCAGCGCTGGTAGAGTTTCCTACGAGCAGTACTTC	CSAGRVSYEQYF	.	TRBV29-1	.	TRBJ2-7
TGTGCCAGCAGTTACCGACTAGCGGAAGATACGCAGTATTTT	CASSYRLAEDTQYF	TRBD2	TRBV6-5	once	TRBJ2-3
TGTGCCAGCAGCAAAGAGGGCCAGGGGAATGATACGCAGTATTTT	CASSKEGQGNDTQYF	.	TRBV21-1	.	TRBJ2-3
TGCGCCAGCAGCACACAAGAGACCCAGTACTTC	CASSTQETQYF	.	TRBV5-1	.	TRBJ2-5
TGTGCCAGCAGCTCCACGGGGGGGGGCGTTAAGGACACCATATATTTT	CASSSTGGGVKDTIYF	.	TRBV11-2	.	TRBJ1-3
TGTGCCAGCAGCCTCAACGTGCCAGGGAGGGTGAGTTGGCAGTACTTC	CASSLNVPGRVSWQYF	TRBD2	TRBV14	few	TRBJ2-7
TGTGCCAGCTCCCGGGACAGGGGGAGCACAGATACGCAGTATTTT	CASSRDRGSTDTQYF	TRBD1	TRBV18	once	TRBJ2-3
TGTGCCAGTAGTTTACAGGGTGTGAACACTGAAGCTTTCTTT	CASSLQGVNTEAFF	.	TRBV19	.	TRBJ1-1
TGTGCCTGGAGTGAGGGCGGGCTTCTCTACGAGCAGTACTTC	CAWSEGGLLYEQYF	.	TRBV30	.	TRBJ2-7
TGCGCCAGCCGGTGGGCGGGAGAGGGAAATGAGCAGTTCTTC	CASRWAGEGNEQFF	TRBD2	TRBV5-1	few	TRBJ2-1
TGTGCCAGCAGTGGGGACCCACAGGGGGCGCGCGAAAAACTGTTTTTT	CASSGDPQGAREKLFF	TRBD1	TRBV2	.	TRBJ1-4
TGTGTCAGAAGCCCCCCGAGCGGGGGCTCCTACAATGAGCAGTTCTTC	CVRSPPSGGSYNEQFF	.	TRBV7-5	.	TRBJ2-1
TGTGCCTGGAGTAGCCTTGCGGGTCTCACTGAAGCTTTCTTT	CAWSSLAGLTEAFF	.	TRBV30	.	TRBJ1-1
TGTGCCACCAGCCGTCAAGACAGGGGAGGCGAAAAACTGTTTTTT	CATSRQDRGGEKLFF	TRBD1	TRBV15	.	TRBJ1-4
TGTGCCAGCAGTTTTAGCGGGAGGGCCGGTTGGGAGACCCAGTACTTC	CASSFSGRAGWETQYF	TRBD2	TRBV27	.	TRBJ2-5
TGTGCCACCAGTTTAGGGGGCGCCGAAGAGACCCAGTACTTC	CATSLGGAEETQYF	TRBD1	TRBV15	.	TRBJ2-5
TGTGCCACCTCCGAGGATTCCTCTGGGGCCAACGTCCTGACTTTC	CATSEDSSGANVLTF	.	TRBV7-9	.	TRBJ2-6
TGCGCCAGCAGCCAGGTGTGGAGTCAGCCCCAGCATTTT	CASSQVWSQPQHF	.	TRBV4-1	.	TRBJ1-5
TGCGCCAGCAGCTTGGGGGGACAGGGGACCAGCTTTCGTAATTCACCCCTCCACTTT	CASSLGGQGTSFRNSPLHF	TRBD1	TRBV5-1	.	TRBJ1-6
TGTGCCAGCAGCAGTGGACAGGGTAATTCACCCCTCCACTTT	CASSSGQGNSPLHF	TRBD1	TRBV5-4	once	TRBJ1-6
TGTGCCAGCAGTCCCCTTTCTGGAAACACCATATATTTT	CASSPLSGNTIYF	.	TRBV2	.	TRBJ1-3
TGTGCCAGCAGTTCGGTTAGCGGGTTGGGCACAGATACGCAGTATTTT	CASSSVSGLGTDTQYF	TRBD2	TRBV28	.	TRBJ2-3
TGTGCCACCAGTGATTTTATAGGACTAGCGGGAGGGTCTACGCAGTATTTT	CATSDFIGLAGGSTQYF	TRBD2	TRBV24-1	.	TRBJ2-3
TGTGCCAGCCAGATAACCTCCCAAGAGACCCAGTACTTC	CASQITSQETQYF	.	TRBV5-4	.	TRBJ2-5